A single sample gave rise to the 29 T cell receptor beta chains below, sequenced in a study of early T cells in non-severe SARS-CoV-2 infection. TCRdb ran MiXCR on the 5' RACE reads and lists one entry per CDR3 protein. The table includes 26,000 or so distinct CDR3 sequences, just over 4% detected once. What was sequenced was whole blood. The origin of the receptors is an adult who was a healthcare worker with PCR-confirmed SARS-CoV-2 infection or an uninfected control (not recorded which).

This clonotype was counted ten times or more. The rearrangement uses TRBV20-1 and TRBJ2-7, with 7 nucleotides matching TRBD2. This CDR3 spans 13 amino acids. The junction had 7 bases not matched to a gene; V was cut back by 6 bases and J by 2 bases. From germline, CDR1 is DFQATT and CDR2 SNEGSKA (reference sequence). The CDR3 region is CSARSGTTYEQYF. The DNA for the CDR3 is TGCAGTGCCCGAAGCGGGACGACCTACGAGCAGTACTTC.

This clonotype turned up a few times. The chain recombines TRBV5-1 with TRBJ2-5, with D possibly being TRBD2 (5 bases). Germline V CDR1 and CDR2: SGHRS, YFSETQ. The ends were cut back, 1 base at V and 0 bases at J, with 13 bases in the middle. This CDR3 spans 16 amino acids. CDR3 loop: CASSLYSGTHQETQYF. The CDR3 coding sequence is TGCGCCAGCAGCTTGTACTCGGGAACCCACCAAGAGACCCAGTACTTC.

In its sample, this clonotype was seen a few times. The CDR3 region has the DNA TGTGCCAGCAGCTACGGGACAGGGGACTACGAGCAGTACTTC. Translated, it gives CASSYGTGDYEQYF. The chain links TRBV11-2 to TRBJ2-7; 10 bases map to TRBD1. CDR1 and CDR2 from the germline V gene are SGHAT and FQNNGV. The CDR3 extends over 14 amino acids. J was trimmed by 3 bases and V by 4 bases; bases with no gene match: 3. The whole variable domain, filled in from reference TRBV11-2 and TRBJ2-7, reads EAGVAQSPRYKIIEKRQSVAFWCNPISGHATLYWYQQILGQGPKLLIQFQNNGVVDDSQLPKDRFSAERLKGVDSTLKIQPAKLEDSAVYLCASSYGTGDYEQYFGPGTRLTVT.

V and J are TRBV27 and TRBJ2-1, with 16 positions matching TRBD2. The V segment lost 7 bases and the J segment 1 base; nucleotides outside the gene matches: 13. The CDR3 is made up of 20 amino acids. Germline lookup yields CDR1 MNHEY and CDR2 SMNVEV (reference sequence). The CDR3 here is CASTDPGLAGGVESYNEQFF. CDR3 DNA sequence: TGTGCCAGCACCGATCCGGGACTAGCGGGAGGGGTAGAGTCCTACAATGAGCAGTTCTTC.

This clonotype was detected many times. V gene TRBV7-9 combines with J gene TRBJ2-4; 11 nucleotides match TRBD2. The CDR3 is made up of 15 amino acids. Germline CDR1 reads SEHNR; CDR2 reads FQNEAQ (reference sequence). J lost 6 bases, V lost 7 bases, and 8 bases had no gene match. The CDR3 loop reads CASNHSGRAGNIQYF. CDR3 DNA sequence: TGTGCCAGCAACCATAGCGGGAGGGCCGGAAACATTCAGTACTTC. Based on the CDR3 plus reference TRBV7-9 and TRBJ2-4, the full variable domain is DTGVSQNPRHKITKRGQNVTFRCDPISEHNRLYWYRQTLGQGPEFLTYFQNEAQLEKSRLLSDRFSAERPKGSFSTLEIQRTEQGDSAMYLCASNHSGRAGNIQYFGAGTRLSVL.

The rearrangement joins TRBV5-1 to TRBJ2-3; D not certain. V lost 5 bases to trimming and J lost 3 bases, with 13 bases between them. Germline CDR1 and CDR2: SGHRS and YFSETQ. The CDR3 spans 14 residues. The CDR3 nucleotides are TGCGCCAGCAGTAATGGGGTCGTGACAGATACGCAGTATTTT. It codes for CASSNGVVTDTQYF.

This clonotype was recorded many times. The rearrangement uses TRBV20-1 and TRBJ1-5; 7 bases match TRBD1. The CDR3 runs 13 residues. The ends lost 6 bases at V and 1 base at J; junction bases unmatched: 3. In germline, CDR1 is DFQATT, CDR2 SNEGSKA (reference sequence). The CDR3 here is CSAQGESNQPQHF. As DNA, the CDR3 is TGCAGTGCCCAGGGGGAAAGCAATCAGCCCCAGCATTTT.

This clonotype was observed many times. The chain joins TRBV5-1 to TRBJ1-1; maybe TRBD1 (6 bases). V was cut by 2 bases and J by 0 bases, with 8 bases left in between. The CDR3 runs to 14 residues. Germline V lookup: CDR1 SGHRS, CDR2 YFSETQ. Written as DNA, the CDR3 is TGCGCCAGCAGCTTAGGGGGGCTGAACACTGAAGCTTTCTTT. This gives the protein CASSLGGLNTEAFF.

This clonotype was observed at least ten times. V and J are TRBV4-2 and TRBJ1-3; D is possibly TRBD1 (5 bases). The CDR3 is 18 amino acids. Trimming removed 0 bases at V and 1 base at J, with 16 bases between. In germline, CDR1 is LGHNA, CDR2 YNFKEQ. CDR3 loop: CASSQDVRGWGSGNTIYF. The CDR3 DNA reads as TGTGCCAGCAGCCAAGATGTTCGAGGATGGGGGTCTGGAAACACCATATATTTT.

The CDR3 sequence is CASSLTGGLGDTQYF. The DNA of the CDR3 is TGTGCCAGCAGCTTGACAGGGGGCCTTGGAGATACGCAGTATTTT. The rearrangement links TRBV5-5 to TRBJ2-3; 9 nucleotides line up with TRBD1. The CDR3 consists of 15 residues. CDR1 and CDR2 (germline): SGHKS, YYEKEE (reference sequence). After removal of 1 base from V and 5 bases from J, the junction contained 5 bases not matched to a gene.

This clonotype was seen at least ten times. The rearrangement joins TRBV5-4 to TRBJ2-1; no clear D. The CDR3 has 17 residues. The V end lost 0 bases, the J end lost 0 bases, and 13 bases lay between the germline ends. Germline CDR1 is SGHNT and CDR2 is YYREEE (reference sequence). CDR3 coding DNA: TGTGCCAGCAGCTTGGCCGGGCGGATAAGCTCCTACAATGAGCAGTTCTTC. This codes for CASSLAGRISSYNEQFF. The full variable domain, with the rest looked up from reference TRBV5-4 and TRBJ2-1, is ETGVTQSPTHLIKTRGQQVTLRCSSQSGHNTVSWYQQALGQGPQFIFQYYREEENGRGNFPPRFSGLQFPNYSSELNVNALELDDSALYLCASSLAGRISSYNEQFFGPGTRLTVL.

This clonotype occurred a few times. CDR3 in DNA: TGTGCCAGCGCGTACCTCGGGGCAACCGGGGAGACCCAGTACTTC. Encoded protein: CASAYLGATGETQYF. The V and J genes are TRBV7-2 and TRBJ2-5; D tentatively reads TRBD1 or TRBD2 (5 bases each). The CDR3 loop spans 15 amino acids. V was cut by 8 bases and J by 5 bases, with 21 bases left in between. Germline loops: CDR1 SGHTA, CDR2 FQGNSA.

The sample holds many counts of this clonotype. CDR3 sequence: CAISENGLTTGELFF. CDR3 bases: TGTGCCATCAGTGAGAATGGTCTGACCACCGGGGAGCTGTTTTTT. This chain joins TRBV10-3 and TRBJ2-2, with D hard to call. CDR3 length equals 15 residues. The germline V and J ends were trimmed by 2 bases and 4 bases, with 11 bases remaining between them. From germline, CDR1 is ENHRY and CDR2 SYGVKD.

In its sample, this clonotype was seen a few times. V is TRBV29-1 and J is TRBJ1-2; D is perhaps TRBD1 (5 bases). From germline, CDR1 is SQVTM and CDR2 ANQGSEA. The CDR3 consists of 11 residues. V was clipped by 6 bases and J by 4 bases, with 9 bases between them. The CDR3 sequence: CSVETAYGYTF. Here the CDR3 DNA reads TGCAGCGTAGAGACAGCCTATGGCTACACCTTC.

A note on this clonotype: The junction and the germline gene differ at one end; a read error may be behind it. This chain uses TRBV20-1 with TRBJ2-3, with D possibly being TRBD1 (5 bases). Germline values: CDR1 DFQATT, CDR2 SNEGSKA (reference sequence). This CDR3 region has 14 residues. The CDR3 reads CSARDQWGTDTLYF. The CDR3 DNA sequence: TGCAGTGCTAGAGACCAGTGGGGCACAGATACGCTGTATTTT.

Many counts were recorded for this clonotype. The rearrangement uses TRBV6-6 and TRBJ1-4, with TRBD1 matching 8 bases. Unmatched junction bases numbered 7, after V lost 5 bases and J lost 8 bases. Germline CDR1 is MNHNY and CDR2 is SVGAGI (reference sequence). The CDR3 covers 14 residues. In nucleotides, the CDR3 is TGTGCCAGCAGTCCCGGACAGGGAACCGAAAAACTGTTTTTT. Its protein product is CASSPGQGTEKLFF.

In this sample, this clonotype turned up a few times. V gene TRBV7-3 combines with J gene TRBJ2-3; 7 nucleotides line up with TRBD2. The CDR3 length is 15 residues. The V gene end was trimmed by 5 bases and the J gene end by 6 bases; junction bases not matched to a gene: 11. The germline V gene encodes CDR1 SGHTA and CDR2 FQGTGA. Here the CDR3 reads CASSRSGIGADTQYF. Here the CDR3 DNA reads TGTGCCAGCAGCCGGAGCGGGATTGGAGCGGATACGCAGTATTTT.

Within the sample, this clonotype is medium-sized (0.01 to 0.1%). The chain recombines TRBV6-2 or TRBV6-3 with TRBJ2-1; 10 nucleotides align to TRBD2. V dropped 6 bases and J dropped 3; count of bases not matched to a gene: 5. The germline gives CDR1 MNHEY, CDR2 SVGEGT. This CDR3 region has 15 residues. For the CDR3, the DNA is TGTGCCAGCAGAGCGGGACTAGCGAGCTACAATGAGCAGTTCTTC. It yields the protein CASRAGLASYNEQFF.

The chain couples TRBV7-6 to TRBJ1-2; 7 bases align to TRBD1. There are 13 residues in the CDR3. The V gene end was trimmed by 4 bases and the J gene end by 5 bases; junction bases not matched to a gene: 4. Germline assignment: CDR1 SGHVS and CDR2 FNYEAQ. The CDR3 nucleotides are TGTGCCAGCAGCTACCGGGACAGTTATGGCTACACCTTC. This codes for CASSYRDSYGYTF.

This clonotype was detected many times. This chain links TRBV30 with TRBJ2-1; possibly TRBD2 for D (5 bases). CDR3 size: 14 residues. CDR1 is GTSNPN, CDR2 SVGIG, per germline (reference sequence). The ends were cut back, 2 bases at V and 6 bases at J, with 14 bases in the middle. CDR3 amino acids: CAWSSSSFSNEQFF. The CDR3 DNA follows: TGTGCCTGGAGTAGTTCTAGCTTCTCCAATGAGCAGTTCTTC. Together with reference TRBV30 and TRBJ2-1, the CDR3 gives the full variable domain: SQTIHQWPATLVQPVGSPLSLECTVEGTSNPNLYWYRQAAGRGLQLLFYSVGIGQISSEVPQNLSASRPQDRQFILSSKKLLLSDSGFYLCAWSSSSFSNEQFFGPGTRLTVL.

This rearrangement joins TRBV5-1 to TRBJ1-6; 8 bases align to TRBD1. The CDR3 has 14 amino acids. The V gene end was trimmed by 2 bases and the J gene end by 13 bases; junction bases not matched to a gene: 8. The V gene's germline CDR1 is SGHRS and CDR2 YFSETQ. CDR3 sequence: CASSLGQGERPLHF. In DNA form, the CDR3 reads TGCGCCAGCAGCTTAGGACAGGGTGAAAGGCCCCTCCACTTT.

In its sample, this clonotype is medium-sized. V and J are TRBV5-1 and TRBJ1-4, with D uncertain. Trimming pared 1 base from V and 0 bases from J, leaving 4 bases between. The CDR3 sequence is 14 residues long. The V gene's germline CDR1 is SGHRS and CDR2 YFSETQ. The CDR3 sequence is CASSLTATNEKLFF. The CDR3 DNA follows: TGCGCCAGCAGCTTGACAGCAACTAATGAAAAACTGTTTTTT.

This clonotype was counted ten times or more. The V and J genes are TRBV27 and TRBJ2-5, with D unresolved. CDR1 and CDR2 (germline): MNHEY, SMNVEV (reference sequence). V was trimmed by 8 bases and J by 7 bases, leaving 17 bases between them. CDR3 size: 13 residues. This CDR3 is CASGGLGIRTQYF. The CDR3 DNA sequence: TGTGCCAGCGGTGGCTTGGGCATCAGGACCCAGTACTTC.

This clonotype was counted ten times or more. The gene calls are TRBV27 and TRBJ1-3; D ambiguous. Germline CDR1 reads MNHEY; CDR2 reads SMNVEV (reference sequence). The ends were cut back, 3 bases at V and 0 bases at J, with 6 bases in the middle. This CDR3 is 14 amino acids long. The CDR3 protein is CASSFSDSGNTIYF. Here the CDR3 DNA reads TGTGCCAGCAGTTTTTCTGACTCTGGAAACACCATATATTTT.

This CDR3 reads CASTPNRVGPSGANVLTF. The CDR3 DNA reads as TGTGCCAGCACCCCGAACAGGGTAGGGCCCTCTGGGGCCAACGTCCTGACTTTC. The genes are TRBV3-2 and TRBJ2-6; no check of the table's D call, TRBD1, against the DNA was made. TRBV3-2 is annotated as a pseudogene. The CDR3 covers 18 residues.

This clonotype was recorded at least ten times. The gene calls are TRBV5-1 and TRBJ2-3; D is perhaps TRBD2 (5 bases). V dropped 1 base and J dropped 2 bases, with 11 bases sitting between them. The CDR3 has 15 amino acids. In germline, CDR1 is SGHRS, CDR2 YFSETQ. The DNA of the CDR3 is TGCGCCAGCAGCTTGCAAGGGAGAAACACAGATACGCAGTATTTT. This sequence encodes CASSLQGRNTDTQYF. Variable domain in full (rest from reference TRBV5-1 and TRBJ2-3): KAGVTQTPRYLIKTRGQQVTLSCSPISGHRSVSWYQQTPGQGLQFLFEYFSETQRNKGNFPGRFSGRQFSNSRSEMNVSTLELGDSALYLCASSLQGRNTDTQYFGPGTRLTVL.

In its sample, this clonotype was seen many times. The genes are TRBV9 and TRBJ2-1; D is perhaps TRBD1 (7 bases). The V gene's germline CDR1 is SGDLS and CDR2 YYNGEE. Trimming took 3 bases from V and 4 from J, leaving 14 bases between them. CDR3 length equals 15 residues. The CDR3 loop reads CASSEGGQTYNEQFF. In DNA, the CDR3 is TGTGCCAGCAGCGAGGGGGGACAGACTTACAATGAGCAGTTCTTC. The variable domain in full, with the rest retrieved from reference TRBV9 and TRBJ2-1, is DSGVTQTPKHLITATGQRVTLRCSPRSGDLSVYWYQQSLDQGLQFLIQYYNGEERAKGNILERFSAQQFPDLHSELNLSSLELGDSALYFCASSEGGQTYNEQFFGPGTRLTVL.

In its sample, this clonotype was seen a few times. This sequence joins TRBV30 and TRBJ2-1, with 9 nucleotides matching TRBD2. Germline loops: CDR1 GTSNPN, CDR2 SVGIG (reference sequence). Trimming took 6 bases from V and 8 from J; bases not matched to a gene: 14. This CDR3 comprises 15 residues. In nucleotides, the CDR3 is TGTGCCTGCGACCCGGGACTAGCCCTGAGCCATGAGCAGTTCTTC. It is translated as CACDPGLALSHEQFF.

There are a few counts of this clonotype. This chain connects TRBV6-5 to TRBJ2-3; D may be TRBD2 (6 bases). The germline gives CDR1 MNHEY, CDR2 SVGAGI. V was pared by 4 bases and J by 4 bases, with 15 bases between. The CDR3 totals 15 residues. CDR3 sequence reads: CASSLRENGADTQYF. CDR3 in DNA: TGTGCCAGCAGTTTGCGGGAAAATGGTGCAGATACGCAGTATTTT.